The 14 T cell receptor beta chains given below trace back to one sample, sequenced in a study of blood T cell repertoires in COVID-19. Sequenced by immunoSEQ multiplex PCR; TCRdb stores in-frame clones only, minus some. The table shows tens of thousands of clones, with roughly 89% occurring only once. The sequenced sample was peripheral blood. Every receptor here comes from a man in his 60s with active COVID-19.

This chain uses TRBV3-1 (or the pseudogene TRBV3-2) with TRBJ2-6, with TRBD1 identical over 7 bases. This CDR3 spans 15 amino acids. Germline trimming cut 4 bases from V and 2 bases from J; bases unmatched to any gene: 2. Germline-derived CDR1 and CDR2 are LGHDT and YNNKEL (reference sequence). The CDR3 region has the DNA TGTGCCAGCAGCCGCACAGGGGCTGGGGCCAACGTCCTGACTTTC. Residues: CASSRTGAGANVLTF.

This clone showed up many times. The V and J genes are TRBV4-2 and TRBJ2-7; 7 bases map to TRBD1. Trimming took 0 bases from V and 0 from J; bases not matched to a gene: 2. This CDR3 comprises 15 residues. Germline V gene lookup returns CDR1 LGHNA and CDR2 YNFKEQ. The CDR3 DNA follows: TGTGCCAGCAGCCAAGAAGGGGACAGCTCCTACGAGCAGTACTTC. The encoded protein is CASSQEGDSSYEQYF.

This chain joins TRBV5-1 and TRBJ2-7, with 9 positions matching TRBD2. The CDR3 has 16 amino acids. Trimming removed 1 base from V and 0 bases from J; junction bases left unmatched: 5. The germline CDR1 and CDR2 sequences are SGHRS and YFSETQ. CDR3 region: CASSLFGSGSSYEQYF. CDR3 nucleotide sequence: TGCGCCAGCAGCTTGTTCGGTAGCGGGAGCTCCTACGAGCAGTACTTC.

The chain carries TRBV11-2 and TRBJ1-6, with D unresolved. The CDR3 loop spans 14 amino acids. The V gene lost 3 bases and the J gene lost 8 bases, with 11 bases spanning the gap. The V gene's germline CDR1 is SGHAT and CDR2 FQNNGV. In nucleotides, the CDR3 is TGTGCCAGCAGCTTCAACGGAGGCGATTCACCCCTCCACTTT. It yields the protein CASSFNGGDSPLHF. The full variable domain, in which reference TRBV11-2 and TRBJ1-6 provide the parts outside the CDR3, is EAGVAQSPRYKIIEKRQSVAFWCNPISGHATLYWYQQILGQGPKLLIQFQNNGVVDDSQLPKDRFSAERLKGVDSTLKIQPAKLEDSAVYLCASSFNGGDSPLHFGNGTRLTVT.

The chain recombines TRBV6-1 with TRBJ2-7; 10 bases are shared with TRBD2. The germline V gene has CDR1 MNHNS and CDR2 SASEGT. The CDR3 contains 19 residues. Trimming cost V 4 bases and J 1 base; bases outside gene matches: 16. CDR3 sequence: CASSVTSGKSPGRSYEQYF. The CDR3 region has the DNA TGTGCCAGCAGTGTAACTAGCGGGAAATCCCCAGGTCGATCCTACGAGCAGTACTTC.

The J gene is TRBJ2-7, the V gene TRBV5-5; D not resolved. The germline CDR1 and CDR2 sequences are SGHKS and YYEKEE (reference sequence). CDR3 size: 13 residues. The germline V and J ends were trimmed by 0 bases and 3 bases, with 7 bases remaining between them. The DNA of the CDR3 is TGTGCCAGCAGCTTGGGTTACGGCTACGAGCAGTACTTC. Its translation: CASSLGYGYEQYF.

The gene calls are TRBV7-2 and TRBJ1-2; the D gene is possibly TRBD1 (5 bases). CDR1 SGHTA and CDR2 FQGNSA come from the germline V gene. Trimming stripped 4 bases from V and 4 bases from J, with 13 bases between. CDR3 size: 14 residues. CDR3 amino acids: CASSSSRVAYGYTF. The CDR3 DNA sequence: TGTGCCAGCAGCTCATCCAGGGTGGCCTATGGCTACACCTTC.

This chain connects TRBV3-1 (or the pseudogene TRBV3-2) to TRBJ2-7; TRBD1 might be the D (6 bases). Trimming removed 0 bases at V and 6 bases at J, with 9 bases between. The CDR3 extends over 13 amino acids. Germline CDR1 reads LGHDT; CDR2 reads YNNKEL (reference sequence). CDR3 in amino acids: CASSQDRGGEQYF. The CDR3 bases are TGTGCCAGCAGCCAAGATCGAGGGGGCGAGCAGTACTTC.

The V gene is TRBV27, the J gene TRBJ2-3; 7 nucleotides agree with TRBD2. Trimming removed 2 bases from V and 0 bases from J; junction bases left unmatched: 5. This CDR3 region has 16 residues. Per germline, CDR1 MNHEY and CDR2 SMNVEV (reference sequence). CDR3 sequence reads: CASSLVAGTSTDTQYF. CDR3 nucleotides: TGTGCCAGCAGTTTAGTAGCGGGTACAAGCACAGATACGCAGTATTTT.

This clone occurred once. This CDR3 reads CASSARTDPGQYF. In nucleotides, the CDR3 is TGTGCCAGCAGCGCACGGACAGATCCCGGTCAGTACTTC. The chain uses TRBV5-4 and TRBJ2-4; D possibly corresponds to TRBD1 (6 bases). Germline CDR1 and CDR2: SGHNT and YYREEE (reference sequence). Between the trimmed V and J ends, which lost 4 bases and 12 bases, there was a span of 17 bases. This CDR3 is 13 amino acids long.

The gene calls are TRBV11-2 and TRBJ2-1; TRBD2 aligns across 14 bases. The CDR3 is made up of 19 amino acids. CDR1 SGHAT and CDR2 FQNNGV come from the germline V gene. Trimming removed 5 bases from V and 0 bases from J; junction bases left unmatched: 9. The CDR3 loop is CASSPGLAGGQSSYNEQFF. CDR3 DNA: TGTGCCAGCAGCCCCGGACTAGCGGGGGGTCAGAGCTCCTACAATGAGCAGTTCTTC.

The V call is TRBV25-1, the J call TRBJ2-5; 7 nucleotides match TRBD2. Per the germline V gene, CDR1 is MGHDK and CDR2 is SYGVNS. Germline trimming cut 1 base from V and 5 bases from J; bases unmatched to any gene: 4. The CDR3 extends over 14 amino acids. The chain's CDR3 is CASSEWEGYETQYF. CDR3 nucleotides: TGTGCCAGCAGTGAATGGGAGGGGTATGAGACCCAGTACTTC.

The V and J genes are TRBV28 and TRBJ2-4, with D hard to call. The V gene lost 6 bases and the J gene lost 10 bases, with 10 bases spanning the gap. Germline V gives CDR1 MDHEN, CDR2 SYDVKM. This CDR3 region has 11 residues. CDR3 in amino acids: CASSRAPIQYF. The CDR3 DNA is TGTGCCAGCAGCCGAGCCCCGATTCAGTACTTC.

A single count supports this clone. The V gene is TRBV7-9, the J gene TRBJ2-7, with 10 nucleotides matching TRBD1. The length of the CDR3 is 15 residues. Germline-derived CDR1 and CDR2 are SEHNR and FQNEAQ (reference sequence). V lost 5 bases and J lost 5; bases outside the gene matches: 9. The CDR3 DNA reads as TGTGCCAGCAGCCCAGGGGGACAGGGGAAACACGAGCAGTACTTC. This translates into CASSPGGQGKHEQYF. The full variable domain, with the rest looked up from reference TRBV7-9 and TRBJ2-7, is DTGVSQNPRHKITKRGQNVTFRCDPISEHNRLYWYRQTLGQGPEFLTYFQNEAQLEKSRLLSDRFSAERPKGSFSTLEIQRTEQGDSAMYLCASSPGGQGKHEQYFGPGTRLTVT.